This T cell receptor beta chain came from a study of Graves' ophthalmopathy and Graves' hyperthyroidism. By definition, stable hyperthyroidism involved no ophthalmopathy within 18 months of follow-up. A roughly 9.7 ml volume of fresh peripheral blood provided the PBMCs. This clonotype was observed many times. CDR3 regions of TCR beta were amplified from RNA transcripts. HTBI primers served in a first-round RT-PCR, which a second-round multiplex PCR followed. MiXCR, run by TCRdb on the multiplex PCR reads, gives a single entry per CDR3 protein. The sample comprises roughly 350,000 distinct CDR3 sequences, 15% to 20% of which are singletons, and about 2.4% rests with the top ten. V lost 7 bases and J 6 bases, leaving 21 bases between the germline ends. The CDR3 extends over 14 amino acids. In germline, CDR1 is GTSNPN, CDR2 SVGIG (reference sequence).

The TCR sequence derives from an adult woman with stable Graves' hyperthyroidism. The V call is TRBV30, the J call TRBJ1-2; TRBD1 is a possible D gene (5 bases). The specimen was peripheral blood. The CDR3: CAFYTPGGEDGYTF. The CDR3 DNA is TGTGCCTTTTACACCCCGGGGGGAGAAGATGGCTACACCTTC.